The source of this T cell receptor (beta chain) is a study of cytotoxic CD8 clonotypes in ibrutinib-treated CLL. Study-wide context: Response sampling occurred after a median about 12 months of treatment (range 6 to 36).

Notes on this clone: Its antigen is undetermined.

This CDR3 region has 17 residues. Unmatched junction bases numbered 11, after V lost 5 bases and J lost 5 bases. CDR1 and CDR2 from the germline V gene are SGHAT and FQNNGV. A 1 in 200,000 to 1 in 1 million T cell depth was the sequencing target. The protocol was immunoSEQ multiplex PCR, while the TCRdb copy is restricted to in-frame clones and leaves out a portion. Among approximately 57,000 clones listed, around 55% were seen once. The study, taken as a whole, reports: Public clonotypes, an uncommon group, contracted or remained stable on treatment. Clonality was higher at baseline than in age-matched healthy donors and tracked circulating CD8+ T-cell counts.

This TCR was sampled from a human donor with chronic lymphocytic leukemia. This chain joins TRBV11-2 and TRBJ2-1; 11 bases are a match to TRBD2. The sample here was PBMCs, taken after 24 months of ibrutinib treatment. Written as DNA, the CDR3 is TGTGCCAGCAGCCCCCGCCCGGGACTAGCGGACCACAATGAGCAGTTCTTC. Amino acids: CASSPRPGLADHNEQFF.